A single sample is the source of the 23 T cell receptor beta chains below, sequenced in a study of shared clonotypes between healthy human individuals. TCRdb keeps only in-frame clones here, not all; method: immunoSEQ multiplex PCR. The sample consists of about 490,000 clones, less than 80% of them appearing once. The sequencing sample was made of PBMCs. The receptors come from a woman aged 40-49 years in good health. Some clones in this sample may be carry-over from other donors' samples.

The rearrangement joins TRBV15 to TRBJ2-2; 8 bases are a match to TRBD1. Trimming at V came to 4 bases and at J to 8 bases, leaving 6 bases not matched to a gene. The germline gives CDR1 LNHNV, CDR2 YYDKDF (reference sequence). CDR3 length: 14 amino acids. CDR3 protein: CATSTDRELGELFF. CDR3 sequence (DNA): TGTGCCACCAGCACGGACAGGGAACTTGGGGAGCTGTTTTTT.

Turning to this clone: The CDR3 carries no conserved terminal phenylalanine or tryptophan, so it likely arises from a read error. Within the sample, other DNA sequences also encode this same CDR3. The V and J genes are TRBV28 and TRBJ1-1, with 7 bases aligning to TRBD1. The length of the CDR3 is 14 residues. Per the germline V gene, CDR1 is MDHEN and CDR2 is SYDVKM. The CDR3 reads CASRVGQTNTEAFL. The CDR3 nucleotides read TGCGCCAGCAGGGTGGGACAGACCAACACTGAAGCTTTCCTC.

This chain links TRBV19 with TRBJ2-7; D may match TRBD1 or TRBD2 (5 bases each). The V and J ends lost 5 bases and 1 base respectively, with 12 bases between them. Germline assignment: CDR1 LNHDA and CDR2 SQIVND (reference sequence). CDR3 size: 14 residues. The CDR3 protein is CASSDRDGSYEQYF. CDR3 sequence (DNA): TGTGCCAGTAGTGACCGGGACGGTTCCTACGAGCAGTACTTC.

The chain has TRBV27 and TRBJ2-1; tentatively, D is TRBD1 (5 bases). The V end lost 0 bases, the J end lost 7 bases, and 7 bases lay between the germline ends. Germline V lookup: CDR1 MNHEY, CDR2 SMNVEV (reference sequence). This CDR3 has 13 amino acids. The CDR3: CASSLSSGNEQFF. In DNA form, the CDR3 reads TGTGCCAGCAGTTTATCATCAGGGAATGAGCAGTTCTTC.

The chain has TRBV7-2 and TRBJ2-1; D remains ambiguous. V dropped 5 bases and J dropped 0 bases, with 11 bases sitting between them. The CDR3 runs to 15 residues. The germline CDR1 and CDR2 sequences are SGHTA and FQGNSA. The chain's CDR3 is CASSGRQSSYNEQFF. The CDR3 DNA reads TGTGCCAGCAGCGGTAGGCAGAGCTCCTACAATGAGCAGTTCTTC.

V is TRBV27 and J is TRBJ2-5; 13 positions match TRBD2. The J call may be mistaken, given a closer DNA end match to TRBJ2-7. CDR1 and CDR2 (germline): MNHEY, SMNVEV (reference sequence). The CDR3 consists of 17 residues. The CDR3, as DNA: TGTGCCAGCACTAGACTAGCGGGAGGAGGCCCATCCTACGAGCAGTACTTC. Translated: CASTRLAGGGPSYEQYF.

With regard to this clone: This likely traces to a read error, being one base from a far larger clone. This chain links TRBV25-1 with TRBJ1-5, with a tentative D call TRBD1 (5 bases). CDR3 size: 14 residues. CDR1 is MGHDK, CDR2 SYGVNS, per germline. DNA for the CDR3: TGTGCCAGCAATCCCGGGACCAGCAATCAGCCCCGGCATTTT. Its translation is CASNPGTSNQPRHF.

The genes are TRBV4-1 and TRBJ2-3; D remains unclear. CDR1 is MGHRA and CDR2 is YSYEKL in the germline V gene. V was shortened by 1 base and J by 4 bases, with 12 bases between the two germline ends. The length of the CDR3 is 15 residues. The CDR3 here is CASSQAGRWSDTQYF. As DNA, the CDR3 is TGCGCCAGCAGCCAAGCAGGCCGGTGGTCAGATACGCAGTATTTT.

This chain links TRBV28 with TRBJ2-1, with 9 bases that match TRBD2. This CDR3 region has 15 residues. CDR1 MDHEN and CDR2 SYDVKM come from the germline V gene. The J segment lost 3 bases and the V segment lost 3 bases, leaving 3 bases of the junction unmatched. CDR3 bases: TGTGCCAGCAGTTTGCTAGCGGGGCTCTACAATGAGCAGTTCTTC. It encodes CASSLLAGLYNEQFF.

This chain uses TRBV28 with TRBJ1-2; D perhaps matches TRBD1 (5 bases). This CDR3 region has 14 residues. Per germline, CDR1 MDHEN and CDR2 SYDVKM. The V and J ends lost 6 bases and 1 base respectively, with 12 bases between them. The DNA of the CDR3 is TGTGCCAGCAGCTGGGGCGCCAGTAACTATGGCTACACCTTC. Protein: CASSWGASNYGYTF.

The DNA for the CDR3 is TGTGCCAGCAGCTTACGCACCGGGGGAGAAGGGGAGCAGTACTTC. It codes for CASSLRTGGEGEQYF. The V and J genes are TRBV7-9 and TRBJ2-7, with D maybe TRBD2 (6 bases). The germline CDR1 and CDR2 sequences are SEHNR and FQNEAQ (reference sequence). V lost 2 bases and J 7 bases, leaving 18 bases between the germline ends. The length of the CDR3 is 15 residues.

In this sample, this clone turned up once. The V gene is TRBV18, the J gene TRBJ2-3; possibly TRBD1 for D (5 bases). Germline lookup yields CDR1 KGHSH and CDR2 LQKENI. The V and J ends lost 1 base and 0 bases respectively, with 11 bases between them. The CDR3 is 16 residues long. CDR3 loop: CASSPRGPSSTDTQYF. CDR3 DNA: TGTGCCAGCTCACCACGGGGCCCCTCAAGCACAGATACGCAGTATTTT.

The DNA of the CDR3 is TGCAGCGTTGTGGAAGGTCTGACGCAGTATTTT. Amino acid sequence: CSVVEGLTQYF. The chain couples TRBV29-1 to TRBJ2-3, with D uncertain. V was clipped by 4 bases and J by 9 bases, with 11 bases between them. Germline lookup yields CDR1 SQVTM and CDR2 ANQGSEA. The CDR3 is made up of 11 amino acids.

The rearrangement uses TRBV5-1 and TRBJ1-1, with D tentatively TRBD1 (5 bases). V lost 0 bases to trimming and J lost 3 bases, with 12 bases between them. The CDR3 length is 15 residues. Germline V gene sequence: CDR1 SGHRS, CDR2 YFSETQ. As DNA, the CDR3 is TGCGCCAGCAGCTTGGCCTCAGGGAGGTACACTGAAGCTTTCTTT. Protein: CASSLASGRYTEAFF.

The chain carries TRBV6-5 and TRBJ2-5; 9 nucleotides align to TRBD1. The DNA matches TRBJ2-7 better at its end, which makes the J call doubtful. Germline-derived CDR1 and CDR2 are MNHEY and SVGAGI. The length of the CDR3 is 12 residues. CDR3 in DNA: TGTGCCAGCGGGATGACAGGGGGCGAGCAGTACTTC. The encoded protein is CASGMTGGEQYF.

V gene TRBV6-1 combines with J gene TRBJ2-7, with 10 bases aligning to TRBD1. Germline values: CDR1 MNHNS, CDR2 SASEGT. The J segment lost 9 bases and the V segment lost 6 bases, leaving 8 bases of the junction unmatched. CDR3 length: 13 amino acids. For the CDR3, the DNA is TGTGCCAGCAGGACAGGGGGCGTCTTGGTGCAGTACTTC. It encodes CASRTGGVLVQYF.

This clone occurred a few times. The sample has other DNA sequences that encode this CDR3 too. This chain connects TRBV28 to TRBJ2-7; TRBD2 matches 13 bases. V shed 6 bases, J shed 6 bases, and the junction held 8 bases outside the gene matches. CDR3 size: 15 residues. Germline CDR1 is MDHEN and CDR2 is SYDVKM. The CDR3 region is CASRYTSGRALEQYF. The CDR3 region has the DNA TGTGCCAGCAGATACACTAGCGGGAGGGCCCTCGAGCAGTACTTC. Variable domain in full (rest from reference TRBV28 and TRBJ2-7): DVKVTQSSRYLVKRTGEKVFLECVQDMDHENMFWYRQDPGLGLRLIYFSYDVKMKEKGDIPEGYSVSREKKERFSLILESASTNQTSMYLCASRYTSGRALEQYFGPGTRLTVT.

The V and J genes are TRBV6-5 and TRBJ2-7; no clear D. Germline CDR1 and CDR2: MNHEY and SVGAGI. V lost 2 bases, J lost 2 bases, and 10 bases lay in between. This CDR3 region has 14 residues. CDR3 nucleotide sequence: TGTGCCAGCAGTTACGCCTACTCGACCTACGAGCAGTACTTC. It yields the protein CASSYAYSTYEQYF.

Regarding this clone: Distinct nucleotide sequences in the sample also encode this CDR3. The V gene is TRBV18, the J gene TRBJ2-7, with a possible D match to TRBD2 (6 bases). The ends were cut back, 0 bases at V and 0 bases at J, with 9 bases in the middle. This CDR3 contains 15 residues. Germline V gives CDR1 KGHSH, CDR2 LQKENI. Here the CDR3 DNA reads TGTGCCAGCTCACCACCCGTCGGGAGCTCCTACGAGCAGTACTTC. Protein sequence: CASSPPVGSSYEQYF. Full variable domain (outside the CDR3, taken from reference TRBV18 and TRBJ2-7): NAGVMQNPRHLVRRRGQEARLRCSPMKGHSHVYWYRQLPEEGLKFMVYLQKENIIDESGMPKERFSAEFPKEGPSILRIQQVVRGDSAAYFCASSPPVGSSYEQYFGPGTRLTVT.

The J gene is TRBJ2-1, the V gene TRBV5-1, with TRBD2 identical over 9 bases. Germline loops: CDR1 SGHRS, CDR2 YFSETQ. The ends lost 4 bases at V and 6 bases at J; junction bases unmatched: 5. This CDR3 is built from 14 residues. The CDR3 DNA follows: TGCGCCAGCAGCGCGGGAGGGCCCGGCAATGAGCAGTTCTTC. Its translation is CASSAGGPGNEQFF.

V and J are TRBV5-1 and TRBJ1-4, with 9 positions matching TRBD1. CDR3 length: 16 amino acids. Germline trimming cut 2 bases from V and 5 bases from J; bases unmatched to any gene: 7. CDR1 and CDR2 from the germline V gene are SGHRS and YFSETQ. The CDR3 loop reads CASSLRTGTGNEKLFF. The CDR3 coding sequence is TGCGCCAGCAGCTTAAGAACCGGGACAGGGAATGAAAAACTGTTTTTT.

The chain is built from TRBV29-1 and TRBJ1-3; the D gene is possibly TRBD1 (5 bases). Germline lookup yields CDR1 SQVTM and CDR2 ANQGSEA. CDR3 size: 13 residues. V was pared by 6 bases and J by 4 bases, with 13 bases between. For the CDR3, the DNA is TGCAGCGTGGGCAGGGTGGCGGGAAACACCATATATTTT. Amino acids: CSVGRVAGNTIYF. The variable domain in full, completed from reference TRBV29-1 and TRBJ1-3, reads SAVISQKPSRDICQRGTSLTIQCQVDSQVTMMFWYRQQPGQSLTLIATANQGSEATYESGFVIDKFPISRPNLTFSTLTVSNMSPEDSSIYLCSVGRVAGNTIYFGEGSWLTVV.

CDR3 sequence (DNA): TGTGCCAGCAGCTTAACTGGGGGGGGCGCGACGAATGGCTACACCTTC. Protein sequence: CASSLTGGGATNGYTF. J is TRBJ1-2 and V is TRBV11-2, with D perhaps TRBD1 (6 bases). Between the trimmed V and J ends, which lost 2 bases and 6 bases, there was a span of 19 bases. CDR1 is SGHAT, CDR2 FQNNGV, per germline. The CDR3 length is 16 residues.